This T cell receptor beta chain appears in the sequencing data of a study of cytomegalovirus exposure and HLA in healthy donors. Study background: About 85 million unique TCRs from HLA-typed donors were held in an early release of data. General study points: Reports state that TCR beta sequences accurately predicted most subjects' HLA-A and HLA-B alleles. Immune exposure information available was restricted to CMV serostatus.

With regard to this clone: What it binds is not known.

Germline V gene data show CDR1 as SGHRS and CDR2 as YFSETQ. V lost 3 bases, J lost 0 bases, and 6 bases stayed unmatched. The CDR3 contains 16 residues. Primers included in the PCR were 60 Vbeta and 13 Jbeta primers. Per the original data handling: A follow-up analysis tallied tens of millions of unique TCR beta chains, roughly 11 million shared. Here immunoSEQ multiplex PCR was the method, and the copy in TCRdb shows in-frame clones only, minus some. V, J and clone size were drawn from that table, and D and trimming were deduced from the DNA. Among under 250,000 clones listed, 65% to 80% were seen once.

Source material: PBMCs. The receptor was derived from a woman aged 25 to 45 in good health and CMV-seropositive. The genes are TRBV5-1 and TRBJ1-3; TRBD1 matches at 7 bases. The CDR3 bases are TGCGCCAGCAGCTCAACAGGGGTCCGCTCTGGAAACACCATATATTTT. This translates into CASSSTGVRSGNTIYF.